This is a list of T cell receptor beta chains from one sample in a study of blood T cells in healthy people across ages. TCRdb reprocessed the 5' RACE reads via MiXCR and lists one record per CDR3 protein. Found here are some 640,000 distinct CDR3 sequences, around 49% of them singletons; the top ten hold 25% to 35%. The sequencing sample was made of blood. The receptors come from a woman in her sixties or seventies in good health. CDR3s include the opening cysteine and the closing phenylalanine or tryptophan. The order of the fields is D gene, V gene, J gene, CDR3 protein. A D gene is named only where the DNA matches it firmly.

TRBD1	TRBV5-1	TRBJ1-1	CASSLEGQGGTEAFF
TRBD1	TRBV7-9	TRBJ2-1	CASNARDSPYNEQFF
TRBD2	TRBV20-1	TRBJ2-7	CSARLPSSGSYEQYF
NA	TRBV5-1	TRBJ2-1	CASIRDESSGDEQFF
NA	TRBV18	TRBJ2-7	CASSPAPPGEQYF
TRBD2	TRBV9	TRBJ2-5	CASSVGAGGRETQYF
TRBD1	TRBV12-3/TRBV12-4	TRBJ2-7	CASSESGTVKYGQYF
NA	TRBV24-1	TRBJ1-2	CATSDFAGNYGYTF
NA	TRBV20-1	TRBJ1-2	CSASHGEDYGYTF
TRBD1	TRBV4-2	TRBJ2-5	CASSEQQGADQYF
TRBD2	TRBV7-7	TRBJ2-5	CASSPLAGGRDEQYF
NA	TRBV4-3	TRBJ2-6	CASSPRQGANVLTF
NA	TRBV5-1	TRBJ1-1	CASSLEGRNTEAFF
TRBD2	TRBV10-3	NA	CAISPTSGRAEMETQYF
TRBD2	TRBV29-1	TRBJ2-3	CSVQGLAGGSSTDTQYF